These T cell receptor beta chains were read from a single sample in a study of T cells after yellow fever vaccination. TCRdb called the 5' RACE reads again in MiXCR, with one record for every CDR3 protein. Of 120,000 or so distinct CDR3 sequences listed, 12% to 15% are singletons. The starting material was CD8+ T cells sorted from PBMCs, obtained 5 days after the yellow fever booster vaccination. The receptors were sampled from a man between 18 and 29 years old who received the YFV17D yellow fever vaccine. Both conserved end residues are part of each CDR3.

TRBV7-9 | CASSFDREAFF
TRBV29-1 | CSVVTVQETQYF
TRBV20-1 | CSAPDRGESSYEQYF
TRBV4-3 | CASSQDRAGGPTDTQYF
TRBV11-2 | CASSLVDRQGGEQFF
TRBV7-8 | CASSLEGGTNEKLFF
TRBV19 | CASSIGTSGQETQYF
TRBV12-3/TRBV12-4 | CASSPGQGPNQPQHF
TRBV15 | CATSNYGTPRQYF
TRBV3-1 | CASSQGAGVNTEAFF
TRBV7-6 | CASSLDEGVPQETQYF
TRBV5-1 | CASRNGGSTDTQYF
TRBV6-6 | CASSYTGGDTQYF
TRBV12-3/TRBV12-4 | CASSFAAGIETQYF